A selection of T cell receptor beta chains follows, all from one sample in a study of neoadjuvant anti-PD-1 for oral cavity cancer. The assay was immunoSEQ multiplex PCR, and TCRdb's table has in-frame clones only and misses some. The table shows about 6,900 clones, with roughly 79% occurring only once. The sample in question was PBMCs, obtained before nivolumab (anti-PD-1) treatment. The receptors here all came from a person aged 35-80 years with oral cavity squamous cell carcinoma. CDR3s include the opening cysteine and the closing phenylalanine or tryptophan. A D gene is named only where the DNA matches it firmly. Expanded clones are given a class, and other clones once, few, many or no size at all.

v_gene	abundance	j_gene	d_gene	CDR3aa	CDR3nt
TRBV11-3	-	TRBJ2-1	-	CASSTGSWNEQFF	TGTGCCAGCAGCACCGGGTCTTGGAATGAGCAGTTCTTC
TRBV7-2	once	TRBJ2-3	TRBD2	CASSQRTSGANTDTQYF	TGTGCCAGCAGCCAGAGGACTAGCGGGGCTAACACAGATACGCAGTATTTT
TRBV28	-	TRBJ1-1	TRBD1	CASSHWDRGAPKAFF	TGTGCCAGCAGCCACTGGGACAGGGGGGCTCCCAAAGCTTTCTTT
TRBV18	-	TRBJ1-2	-	CASSPRDLGNGYTF	TGTGCCAGCTCACCACGCGATCTGGGAAATGGCTACACCTTC
TRBV7-8	once	TRBJ2-1	-	CASSLPGYPYNEQFF	TGTGCCAGCAGCTTACCGGGGTATCCATACAATGAGCAGTTCTTC
TRBV27	few	TRBJ2-1	-	CASRLQGANNEQFF	TGTGCCAGCAGGCTGCAGGGCGCCAACAATGAGCAGTTCTTC
TRBV5-1	-	TRBJ1-1	-	CASSLEQGPSEAFF	TGCGCCAGCAGCTTGGAGCAGGGGCCATCTGAAGCTTTCTTT
TRBV7-9	-	TRBJ2-5	TRBD1	CASSRDRGLEETQYF	TGTGCCAGCAGCCGGGACAGGGGGCTGGAAGAGACCCAGTACTTC
TRBV5-8	-	TRBJ2-2	TRBD2	CASSLGTTYGGELFF	TGTGCCAGCAGCCTAGGGACTACCTATGGCGGGGAGCTGTTTTTT
TRBV7-2	-	TRBJ2-2	TRBD1	CASSRDRNTGELFF	TGTGCCAGCAGCCGGGACAGGAACACCGGGGAGCTGTTTTTT
TRBV4-3	-	TRBJ1-1	-	CASSSGSGANTEAFF	TGCGCCAGCAGCTCAGGGTCGGGGGCGAACACTGAAGCTTTCTTT
TRBV4-1	-	TRBJ2-3	-	CASSQEGGGDTQYF	TGCGCCAGCAGCCAAGAAGGTGGGGGAGATACGCAGTATTTT
TRBV7-2	-	TRBJ1-5	TRBD1	CASSHRTGGQPQHF	TGTGCCAGCAGCCACCGGACAGGGGGTCAGCCCCAGCATTTT
TRBV10-2	-	TRBJ1-5	TRBD1	CASRGTGVGSNQPQHF	TGCGCCAGCAGGGGGACAGGGGTTGGTAGCAATCAGCCCCAGCATTTT
TRBV7-8	-	TRBJ2-7	-	CASSQTGVLGHEQYF	TGTGCCAGCAGCCAGACCGGGGTCCTCGGGCACGAGCAGTACTTC
TRBV7-6	-	TRBJ2-7	-	CASSLGLGRLNSYEQYF	TGTGCCAGCAGCTTAGGTTTAGGCAGACTAAACTCCTACGAGCAGTACTTC
TRBV25-1	-	TRBJ1-2	-	CASSEDTGRFYGYTF	TGTGCCAGCAGTGAAGATACAGGGCGGTTCTATGGCTACACCTTC
TRBV10-2	once	TRBJ1-1	-	CASSEGGGLNTEAFF	TGCGCCAGCAGTGAGGGAGGGGGGCTGAACACTGAAGCTTTCTTT
TRBV11-2	few	TRBJ1-1	-	CASSLMMVAEAFF	TGTGCCAGCAGCTTAATGATGGTGGCTGAAGCTTTCTTT
TRBV5-1	-	TRBJ1-5	TRBD1	CASSLDRGNQPQHF	TGCGCCAGCAGCTTGGACAGGGGGAATCAGCCCCAGCATTTT
TRBV6-5	-	TRBJ1-1	-	CASSYSNWGEAFF	TGTGCCAGCAGTTACTCGAATTGGGGGGAAGCTTTCTTT
TRBV7-8	-	TRBJ2-1	TRBD2	CASSSYQTSGNNEQFF	TGTGCCAGCAGCTCATACCAGACTAGCGGGAACAATGAGCAGTTCTTC
TRBV5-8	-	TRBJ1-5	TRBD1	CASSLEGTGGGTSNQPQHF	TGTGCCAGCAGCTTGGAAGGGACAGGGGGGGGGACGAGCAATCAGCCCCAGCATTTT
TRBV4-3	-	TRBJ1-4	-	CASSQDVGEKLFF	TGCGCCAGCAGCCAAGATGTTGGTGAAAAACTGTTTTTT
TRBV19	once	TRBJ2-2	TRBD1	CASSRGQGTGELFF	TGTGCCAGTAGTAGAGGACAGGGTACCGGGGAGCTGTTTTTT
TRBV7-9	few	TRBJ1-2	TRBD1	CASSRDSLYGYTF	TGTGCCAGCAGCCGGGACAGCCTCTATGGCTACACCTTC
TRBV10-2	-	TRBJ2-7	-	CASTRPGRDYEQYF	TGCGCCAGCACCCGACCGGGACGGGACTACGAGCAGTACTTC
TRBV2	-	TRBJ2-2	TRBD2	CASRPWASGEFANTGELFF	TGTGCCAGCAGACCTTGGGCTAGCGGGGAGTTCGCGAACACCGGGGAGCTGTTTTTT
TRBV7-9	once	TRBJ1-1	-	CASSDLGRRNTEAFF	TGTGCCAGCAGCGATTTGGGACGTCGGAACACTGAAGCTTTCTTT
TRBV9	-	TRBJ2-1	-	CASSVRGISNEQFF	TGTGCCAGCAGCGTACGCGGGATCTCAAATGAGCAGTTCTTC
TRBV25-1	-	TRBJ2-5	TRBD1	CASSDGQGARKTQYF	TGTGCCAGCAGTGACGGACAGGGGGCGAGGAAGACCCAGTACTTC
TRBV6-6	-	TRBJ2-3	-	CASSSYTDTQYF	TGTGCCAGCAGTTCCTACACAGATACGCAGTATTTT
TRBV19	-	TRBJ1-1	-	CASSMGGLGYTEAFF	TGTGCCAGTAGTATGGGAGGGTTGGGGTACACTGAAGCTTTCTTT
TRBV7-9	-	TRBJ2-3	TRBD2	CASSSIAGVTDTQYF	TGTGCCAGCAGCTCAATAGCGGGGGTCACAGATACGCAGTATTTT
TRBV30	-	TRBJ1-5	TRBD1	CAWNTGEGQPQHF	TGTGCCTGGAACACAGGGGAGGGACAGCCCCAGCATTTT
TRBV11-3	-	TRBJ2-7	-	CASSSGGVPYEQYF	TGTGCCAGCAGTTCAGGAGGGGTCCCCTACGAGCAGTACTTC
TRBV2	-	TRBJ1-1	-	CASQGAQTYTEAFF	TGTGCCAGCCAAGGGGCCCAGACCTACACTGAAGCTTTCTTT
TRBV5-6	-	TRBJ2-5	-	CASSPDSQETQYF	TGTGCCAGCAGCCCCGACAGCCAAGAGACCCAGTACTTC
TRBV5-1	-	TRBJ2-3	TRBD2	CASSLAGDTQYF	TGCGCCAGCAGCCTAGCGGGAGATACGCAGTATTTT
TRBV29-1	once	TRBJ2-7	TRBD2	CSVESGTSGAFGQYF	TGCAGCGTTGAGAGTGGGACTAGCGGGGCCTTCGGACAGTACTTC
TRBV2	-	TRBJ2-3	-	CASSGSGYVTTSTDTQYF	TGTGCCAGCAGTGGATCGGGTTATGTGACAACTAGCACAGATACGCAGTATTTT
TRBV6-5	-	TRBJ2-5	TRBD1	CASSYQQGARETQYF	TGTGCCAGCAGTTACCAGCAGGGGGCACGGGAGACCCAGTACTTC